Below, 9 T cell receptor beta chains from the same sample are listed, as sequenced in a study of OX40 agonist ivuxolimab in advanced cancers. Assay: immunoSEQ multiplex PCR; the TCRdb copy retains only in-frame clones and omits some. Found here are tens of thousands of clones, roughly 80% of them singletons; the top ten hold approximately 5.3%. The specimen comprised CD4+ or CD8+ T cells sorted from blood, sampled in a trial of the OX40 agonist ivuxolimab. These TCRs come from an adult with an advanced solid tumor such as melanoma, head and neck, liver or kidney cancer.

The rearrangement links TRBV5-4 to TRBJ1-1; D might be TRBD1 (6 bases). The V gene lost 0 bases and the J gene lost 5 bases, with 23 bases spanning the gap. Germline V gene sequence: CDR1 SGHNT, CDR2 YYREEE (reference sequence). This CDR3 spans 18 amino acids. CDR3 bases: TGTGCCAGCAGCTTGGAGTTGGGGGGGCGCAAATTGAGAACTGAAGCTTTCTTT. Its protein product is CASSLELGGRKLRTEAFF.

The chain recombines TRBV6-1 with TRBJ2-7; D is undetermined. This CDR3 spans 13 amino acids. From germline, CDR1 is MNHNS and CDR2 SASEGT. V lost 1 base and J lost 0, with 4 bases in between. DNA for the CDR3: TGTGCCAGCAGTGAAGGTTACTCCTACGAGCAGTACTTC. Residues: CASSEGYSYEQYF.

V and J are TRBV11-2 and TRBJ2-2; TRBD1 might be the D (6 bases). Per the germline V gene, CDR1 is SGHAT and CDR2 is FQNNGV. V was clipped by 4 bases and J by 1 base, with 13 bases between them. This CDR3 is built from 16 residues. This CDR3 is CASSSPRGQNTGELFF. CDR3 bases: TGTGCCAGCAGCTCCCCCAGGGGACAGAACACCGGGGAGCTGTTTTTT. Filled out from reference TRBV11-2 and TRBJ2-2, the complete variable domain reads EAGVAQSPRYKIIEKRQSVAFWCNPISGHATLYWYQQILGQGPKLLIQFQNNGVVDDSQLPKDRFSAERLKGVDSTLKIQPAKLEDSAVYLCASSSPRGQNTGELFFGEGSRLTVL.

The rearrangement uses TRBV7-8 and TRBJ1-2; TRBD1 matches at 12 bases. CDR3 length: 15 residues. The J segment lost 4 bases and the V segment lost 4 bases, leaving 4 bases of the junction unmatched. Looked up from germline, CDR1 is SGHVS and CDR2 is FQNEAQ. DNA for the CDR3: TGTGCCAGCAGCTGGGGGACAGGGGGCGTCTATGGCTACACCTTC. Translation gives CASSWGTGGVYGYTF. Using reference TRBV7-8 and TRBJ1-2 for the parts outside the CDR3, the full variable domain is GAGVSQSPRYKVAKRGQDVALRCDPISGHVSLFWYQQALGQGPEFLTYFQNEAQLDKSGLPSDRFFAERPEGSVSTLKIQRTQQEDSAVYLCASSWGTGGVYGYTFGSGTRLTVV.

This chain connects TRBV6-5 to TRBJ1-3; unclear D gene. V was clipped by 6 bases and J by 5 bases, with 11 bases between them. The CDR3 covers 13 residues. Germline lookup yields CDR1 MNHEY and CDR2 SVGAGI. CDR3 protein: CASSPGLRNTIYF. DNA of the CDR3: TGTGCCAGCAGCCCCGGACTTCGAAACACCATATATTTT.

This chain links TRBV19 with TRBJ2-7, with 10 nucleotides matching TRBD1. This CDR3 contains 16 residues. The V and J ends lost 7 bases and 2 bases, in that order; junction bases with no gene match: 11. CDR1 LNHDA and CDR2 SQIVND come from the germline V gene (reference sequence). CDR3 sequence reads: CASNQGGGQGTYEQYF. The CDR3, as DNA: TGTGCCAGTAACCAGGGTGGGGGACAGGGGACCTACGAGCAGTACTTC.

This rearrangement joins TRBV6-5 to TRBJ2-5; the match to TRBD1 covers 8 bases. CDR1 is MNHEY, CDR2 SVGAGI, per germline. The CDR3 loop spans 13 amino acids. V gave up 6 bases and J gave up 3 bases; unmatched junction bases: 3. CDR3 DNA sequence: TGTGCCAGCAGCCGGACAGGGAAAGAGACCCAGTACTTC. Amino acids: CASSRTGKETQYF.

V gene TRBV18 combines with J gene TRBJ1-3; 7 bases are shared with TRBD1. J was trimmed by 0 bases and V by 4 bases; bases with no gene match: 9. Germline CDR1 reads KGHSH; CDR2 reads LQKENI. This CDR3 has 17 residues. In DNA, the CDR3 is TGTGCCAGCTCACGGACCCCGGGACAGAGCTCTGGAAACACCATATATTTT. Protein: CASSRTPGQSSGNTIYF.

This sequence joins TRBV6-6 and TRBJ1-1, with D unclear. Deletions cut 7 bases from V and 3 bases from J, with 9 bases between. The germline V gene has CDR1 MNHNY and CDR2 SVGAGI (reference sequence). This CDR3 has 12 residues. CDR3 loop: CASTVWDTEAFF. The CDR3 nucleotides read TGTGCCAGCACCGTGTGGGACACTGAAGCTTTCTTT.